The T cell receptor beta chain described here comes from a study of CD8+ T cells in alopecia areata. Regarding the study as a whole: Normal scalp had lower clonality than lesional scalp, with alopecia totalis/universalis lesions showing this most strongly. Scalp samples also yield sequences of resident alphabeta T cells from normal skin.

The sequencing template was cDNA reverse transcribed from extracted RNA. TCRdb's table, derived via immunoSEQ multiplex PCR, lists solely in-frame clones and lacks some. The repertoire holds fewer than 250,000 clones, with about three fifths as singletons. Peripheral blood and lesional scalp punch biopsies were taken from alopecia areata patients. Separation by sorting yielded CD4+ and CD8+ T cells from PBMCs. Details on this clone: Its matching antigen is unknown.

This CDR3 is built from 15 residues. V shed 4 bases and J shed 9 bases, with 17 bases lying between them. CDR1 and CDR2 (germline): SGDLS, YYNGEE. The V call is TRBV9, the J call TRBJ1-6, with D unclear. The source of this sequence is a human donor with alopecia areata. The material sequenced was CD4+ T cells sorted from blood, taken at week 0. As DNA, the CDR3 is TGTGCCAGCAGCCCTGGGAGGGTTCCGGGTTCACCCCTCCACTTT. This gives the protein CASSPGRVPGSPLHF.